This TCR beta chain was obtained from a study of a mutant IDH1 vaccine in newly diagnosed glioma. Assay: immunoSEQ multiplex PCR; the TCRdb copy retains only in-frame clones and omits some. The sample holds just over 60,000 clones, roughly four fifths seen once. The CDR3 spans 13 residues. V gave up 2 bases and J gave up 2 bases, with 7 bases separating them. CDR1 is MNHEY and CDR2 is SVGAGI in the germline V gene. Time point meaning: week 47, end of study. Doses of 300 ug of mutant IDH1 20-mer peptide were given with topical imiquimod. With regard to this clone: Antigen unknown.

This TCR came from a man under 40 with glioma. The chain is built from TRBV6-5 and TRBJ2-7; D not resolved. Sequencing used PBMCs, obtained from a glioma patient whose treatment included an IDH1 peptide vaccine. The CDR3 DNA sequence: TGTGCCAGCAGTTACAGGGAAACCTACGAGCAGTACTTC. Translating it yields CASSYRETYEQYF.